This T cell receptor beta chain emerged from a study of cytomegalovirus exposure and HLA in healthy donors. Findings and caveats of the study: In a later analysis, compared with equally common non-associated chains, HLA-associated beta chains were more expanded.

With 60 Vbeta and 13 Jbeta primers, the PCR was carried out. Data came from immunoSEQ multiplex PCR; TCRdb stores just in-frame clones and leaves some out. The data hold 130,000 to 150,000 clones, with over 60% observed a single time. The CDR3 contains 13 residues. J was trimmed by 8 bases and V by 3 bases; bases with no gene match: 7. The germline CDR1 and CDR2 sequences are SQVTM and ANQGSEA. In the case of this clone: Its specificity is unknown.

The clonotype originates from a woman in her thirties or forties in good health and CMV-seronegative. This chain uses TRBV29-1 with TRBJ1-2, with 9 bases lining up with TRBD1. The sequencing input was PBMCs. This CDR3 is CSVEGRTGVGYTF. CDR3 coding DNA: TGCAGCGTTGAGGGTCGGACAGGGGTCGGCTACACCTTC. The entire variable domain, with the rest obtained from reference TRBV29-1 and TRBJ1-2, is as follows: SAVISQKPSRDICQRGTSLTIQCQVDSQVTMMFWYRQQPGQSLTLIATANQGSEATYESGFVIDKFPISRPNLTFSTLTVSNMSPEDSSIYLCSVEGRTGVGYTFGSGTRLTVV.